The entry that follows covers one T cell receptor (beta chain) sequence. The assay was immunoSEQ multiplex PCR, and TCRdb's table has in-frame clones only and misses some. This sample yields a few hundred thousand clones, of which 70% to 90% are seen a single time; more than 0.95% belongs to the top ten. The V and J ends lost 5 bases and 4 bases respectively, with 19 bases between them. The CDR3 covers 15 residues. CDR1 SGHRS and CDR2 YFSETQ come from the germline V gene. The data are from a study of blood T cell repertoires in COVID-19. The specimen sequenced was PBMCs or T cells enriched from blood (not recorded which). This clonotype originated in a woman younger than 35 who had recovered from COVID-19. The chain uses TRBV5-1 and TRBJ2-7; tentatively, D is TRBD2 (6 bases). The CDR3 coding sequence is TGCGCCAGCAGGGAAGGGCGGGGTGGCTTATACGAGCAGTACTTC. Its protein product is CASREGRGGLYEQYF. The full variable domain, with the rest looked up from reference TRBV5-1 and TRBJ2-7, is KAGVTQTPRYLIKTRGQQVTLSCSPISGHRSVSWYQQTPGQGLQFLFEYFSETQRNKGNFPGRFSGRQFSNSRSEMNVSTLELGDSALYLCASREGRGGLYEQYFGPGTRLTVT.